The 21 T cell receptor beta chains given below trace back to one sample, sequenced in a study of blood T cell repertoires in COVID-19. The protocol was immunoSEQ multiplex PCR, while the TCRdb copy is restricted to in-frame clones and leaves out a portion. Counted here are some 42,000 clones, 70% to 80% occurring once; the ten biggest clones make up 25% to 35%. The sequencing sample was made of peripheral blood. These receptors all stem from a woman in her 70s with acute or convalescent COVID-19.

The chain couples TRBV27 to TRBJ2-5, with 8 bases aligning to TRBD2. Per the germline V gene, CDR1 is MNHEY and CDR2 is SMNVEV (reference sequence). This CDR3 contains 15 residues. Unmatched junction bases numbered 7, after V lost 5 bases and J lost 2 bases. CDR3 protein: CASSTSGGRQETQYF. The DNA for the CDR3 is TGTGCCAGCAGTACCAGCGGGGGCCGACAAGAGACCCAGTACTTC.

This clone appeared a single time. Germline and junction disagree at one end, which may indicate a read error. The CDR3 sequence: CASTTRGREARNIF. CDR3 sequence (DNA): TGTGCCAGCACCACCCGAGGGCGGGAGGCTCGTAATATCTTT. This sequence joins TRBV7-9 and TRBJ1-1; no clear D gene. The CDR3 loop spans 14 amino acids. CDR1 is SEHNR, CDR2 FQNEAQ, per germline (reference sequence).

This clone was recorded once. CDR3 sequence: CASSFRGLGNEQFF. CDR3 DNA sequence: TGTGCCAGCAGCTTTAGGGGACTGGGCAATGAGCAGTTCTTC. V and J are TRBV11-3 and TRBJ2-1, with D perhaps matching TRBD2 (6 bases). V was shortened by 3 bases and J by 6 bases, with 12 bases between the two germline ends. CDR3 length: 14 amino acids. Germline CDR1 reads SGHNT; CDR2 reads YENEEA.

This clone came up once. The rearrangement joins TRBV30 to TRBJ2-5, with a possible D match to TRBD1 (5 bases). V was cut by 0 bases and J by 5 bases, with 10 bases left in between. There are 13 residues in the CDR3. Looked up from germline, CDR1 is GTSNPN and CDR2 is SVGIG (reference sequence). CDR3 protein: CAWSVQDTETQYF. Written as DNA, the CDR3 is TGTGCCTGGAGTGTACAGGACACGGAGACCCAGTACTTC.

CDR3 amino acids: CASSLVGGRTANTGELFF. The CDR3 DNA reads as TGTGCCAGCAGCTTGGTTGGGGGCAGGACAGCTAACACCGGGGAGCTGTTTTTT. J is TRBJ2-2 and V is TRBV7-9; possibly TRBD1 for D (6 bases). The CDR3 runs to 18 residues. V shed 3 bases and J shed 2 bases, with 19 bases lying between them. Looked up from germline, CDR1 is SEHNR and CDR2 is FQNEAQ (reference sequence). The variable domain in full, completed from reference TRBV7-9 and TRBJ2-2, reads DTGVSQNPRHKITKRGQNVTFRCDPISEHNRLYWYRQTLGQGPEFLTYFQNEAQLEKSRLLSDRFSAERPKGSFSTLEIQRTEQGDSAMYLCASSLVGGRTANTGELFFGEGSRLTVL.

This clone has a handful of counts. The chain is built from TRBV5-1 and TRBJ1-3; 10 nucleotides agree with TRBD1. This CDR3 is built from 16 residues. Germline loops: CDR1 SGHRS, CDR2 YFSETQ. The V and J ends lost 2 bases and 4 bases, in that order; junction bases with no gene match: 6. The CDR3 is CASSLGTGVGGNTIYF. The CDR3 DNA reads as TGCGCCAGCAGCTTAGGGACAGGGGTTGGAGGAAACACCATATATTTT.

This chain connects TRBV3-1 (or the pseudogene TRBV3-2) to TRBJ2-5; 9 bases map to TRBD1. V was clipped by 5 bases and J by 2 bases; unmatched bases: 9. CDR3 size: 16 residues. CDR1 LGHDT and CDR2 YNNKEL come from the germline V gene (reference sequence). DNA for the CDR3: TGTGCCAGCAGCTACCCGGACAGGGGACTACAAGAGACCCAGTACTTC. Its translation is CASSYPDRGLQETQYF.

Only a few counts were recorded for this clone. V is TRBV30 and J is TRBJ2-6; D is unresolved. The germline V and J ends were trimmed by 2 bases and 0 bases, with 11 bases remaining between them. This CDR3 has 16 amino acids. Germline CDR1 is GTSNPN and CDR2 is SVGIG (reference sequence). CDR3 sequence reads: CAWSRLLASGANVLTF. The DNA of the CDR3 is TGTGCCTGGAGTAGACTGCTCGCCTCTGGGGCCAACGTCCTGACTTTC.

This sequence joins TRBV19 and TRBJ2-1; 9 positions agree with TRBD2. The CDR3 is 15 amino acids. J was trimmed by 4 bases and V by 1 base; bases with no gene match: 2. Germline CDR1 LNHDA, CDR2 SQIVND (reference sequence). DNA of the CDR3: TGTGCCAGTAGTATAGGAGCGGGAGGATACAATGAGCAGTTCTTC. Its translation is CASSIGAGGYNEQFF.

The chain employs TRBV4-3 and TRBJ1-4; possible D gene TRBD1, 6 bases. Germline CDR1 LGHNA, CDR2 YSLEER. CDR3 size: 16 residues. V lost 0 bases, J lost 8 bases, and 16 bases lay in between. This CDR3 reads CASSQESGGLMEKLFF. In DNA, the CDR3 is TGCGCCAGCAGCCAAGAAAGCGGGGGGCTAATGGAAAAACTGTTTTTT.

CDR3 DNA: TGCGCCAGCAGCTTGGGGGGACAGTTCACCGGGGAGCTGTTTTTT. It specifies CASSLGGQFTGELFF. The V call is TRBV5-1, the J call TRBJ2-2; 7 bases fit TRBD1. Germline CDR1 is SGHRS and CDR2 is YFSETQ. The CDR3 is 15 residues long. The V gene end was trimmed by 0 bases and the J gene end by 4 bases; junction bases not matched to a gene: 3. The complete variable domain, with remaining parts taken from reference TRBV5-1 and TRBJ2-2, reads KAGVTQTPRYLIKTRGQQVTLSCSPISGHRSVSWYQQTPGQGLQFLFEYFSETQRNKGNFPGRFSGRQFSNSRSEMNVSTLELGDSALYLCASSLGGQFTGELFFGEGSRLTVL.

The rearrangement links TRBV12-3 or TRBV12-4 to TRBJ2-1; weak D call: TRBD2 (5 bases). CDR3 size: 11 residues. Trimming removed 5 bases at V and 10 bases at J, with 9 bases between. The CDR3 protein is CASSPRREQFF. The CDR3 DNA follows: TGTGCCAGCAGTCCCCGGAGGGAGCAGTTCTTC.

J is TRBJ2-5 and V is TRBV7-9; no clear D gene. The CDR3 totals 12 residues. V was trimmed by 5 bases and J by 5 bases, leaving 9 bases between them. Germline V gives CDR1 SEHNR, CDR2 FQNEAQ (reference sequence). DNA for the CDR3: TGTGCCAGCAGCCCCGAGTCCGAGACCCAGTACTTC. Protein product: CASSPESETQYF. Filled out from reference TRBV7-9 and TRBJ2-5, the complete variable domain reads DTGVSQNPRHKITKRGQNVTFRCDPISEHNRLYWYRQTLGQGPEFLTYFQNEAQLEKSRLLSDRFSAERPKGSFSTLEIQRTEQGDSAMYLCASSPESETQYFGPGTRLLVL.

The rearrangement joins TRBV24-1 to TRBJ2-3, with 7 nucleotides matching TRBD1. From germline, CDR1 is KGHDR and CDR2 SFDVKD. This CDR3 has 15 residues. V lost 7 bases and J lost 4; bases outside the gene matches: 10. CDR3 region: CATSSHRGRADTQYF. CDR3 coding DNA: TGTGCCACCAGCTCCCACAGGGGTCGGGCAGATACGCAGTATTTT.

CDR3 sequence reads: CASSLAGSVLSNYGYTF. In DNA, the CDR3 is TGTGCCAGCAGCTTGGCGGGTTCAGTCCTGAGTAACTATGGCTACACCTTC. The chain links TRBV5-4 to TRBJ1-2; unclear D gene. V was trimmed by 0 bases and J by 1 base, leaving 16 bases between them. This CDR3 contains 17 residues. Germline V CDR1 and CDR2: SGHNT, YYREEE (reference sequence).

The gene calls are TRBV27 and TRBJ1-6; no clear D gene. Germline V gene lookup returns CDR1 MNHEY and CDR2 SMNVEV (reference sequence). V was pared by 6 bases and J by 3 bases, with 3 bases between. This CDR3 spans 12 amino acids. The DNA of the CDR3 is TGTGCCAGCAGCCTCTATAATTCACCCCTCCACTTT. It translates to CASSLYNSPLHF.

The chain uses TRBV15 and TRBJ1-1; maybe TRBD1 (6 bases). The CDR3 loop spans 15 amino acids. Germline CDR1 and CDR2: LNHNV and YYDKDF (reference sequence). V lost 3 bases, J lost 1 base, and 12 bases lay in between. CDR3 in DNA: TGTGCCACCAGCAGCTCGGGACAACCGAACACTGAAGCTTTCTTT. Residues: CATSSSGQPNTEAFF.

The chain carries TRBV25-1 and TRBJ1-2, with 7 positions matching TRBD1. V dropped 4 bases and J dropped 3; count of bases not matched to a gene: 14. Germline V CDR1 and CDR2: MGHDK, SYGVNS. The CDR3 covers 17 residues. CDR3 nucleotide sequence: TGTGCCAGCAGTGGGCCCATTTATCGGCAGGGGGACTATGGCTACACCTTC. Amino acids: CASSGPIYRQGDYGYTF.

The genes are TRBV11-2 and TRBJ2-5; 8 bases map to TRBD2. Trimming cost V 0 bases and J 6 bases; bases outside gene matches: 6. Germline CDR1 SGHAT, CDR2 FQNNGV. The CDR3 length is 15 residues. CDR3 DNA: TGTGCCAGCAGCTTAGAAGCGGGAGAGGGTCAGACCCAGTACTTC. It yields the protein CASSLEAGEGQTQYF.

V gene TRBV29-1 combines with J gene TRBJ2-1; D is uncertain. The CDR3 spans 15 residues. CDR1 SQVTM and CDR2 ANQGSEA come from the germline V gene. The V and J ends lost 5 bases and 10 bases respectively, with 24 bases between them. This CDR3 is CSVTTLGVGYGEQFF. The CDR3 nucleotides are TGCAGCGTTACGACTCTAGGCGTTGGGTATGGCGAGCAGTTCTTC.

The chain carries TRBV10-1 and TRBJ1-1; 7 bases are a match to TRBD1. Germline CDR1 reads WNHNN; CDR2 reads SYGVQD (reference sequence). The CDR3 covers 13 residues. V shed 7 bases, J shed 5 bases, and the junction held 7 bases outside the gene matches. The CDR3 is CASNKEQGTEAFF. In DNA form, the CDR3 reads TGCGCCAGCAATAAAGAACAGGGGACTGAAGCTTTCTTT.